Listed here is a single T cell receptor beta chain. This same CDR3 is encoded by further DNA sequences in the sample. Primers included in the PCR were 60 Vbeta and 13 Jbeta primers. The assay was immunoSEQ multiplex PCR, and TCRdb's table has in-frame clones only and misses some. The table includes approximately 200,000 clones, roughly 79% detected once. The data were taken from a study of cytomegalovirus exposure and HLA in healthy donors. In the study overall: Assignment to the Caucasian-associated ancestry cluster applied to roughly 80% of the approximately 360 genotyped donors.

This receptor was obtained from a young man in good health and CMV-seronegative. Sequencing was done on a sample of PBMCs.

The CDR3 loop is CASSLARISGGAEKLFF. The CDR3 DNA is TGTGCCAGCAGCTTAGCGAGGATAAGCGGAGGGGCTGAAAAACTGTTTTTT. The chain recombines TRBV7-9 with TRBJ1-4; a possible D gene is TRBD1 (5 bases). The CDR3 consists of 17 residues. V was trimmed by 0 bases and J by 7 bases, leaving 18 bases between them. The germline V gene encodes CDR1 SEHNR and CDR2 FQNEAQ (reference sequence).